The following is a T cell receptor beta chain sequence with its context. The antigen remains unidentified. At one boundary the junction diverges from the germline segment, which might be a read error. TCR alpha and beta CDR3 regions were amplified from RNA using iRepertoire nested multiplex PCR. One-step reverse transcription and amplification started from roughly 100-400 ng of tissue mRNA or PBMC total RNA. TCRdb independently ran MiXCR on the multiplex PCR reads; one entry per CDR3 protein. The sample lists under 200,000 distinct CDR3 sequences, approximately 40% occurring once. The data were obtained in a study of glioma-infiltrating T cells. Study-wide points: Tissue-blood divergence was below expectation in non-neoplastic patients, above in gliomas. Very few CDR3 sequences were shared between tissue and blood.

The germline V gene has CDR1 SGHTA and CDR2 FQGNSA. This CDR3 has 15 amino acids. The chain recombines TRBV7-2 with TRBJ1-5, with D possibly being TRBD1 (6 bases). Sequencing used glioma tissue, nonneoplastic brain tissue, or PBMCs (not recorded which). This receptor was identified in a human donor with low-grade glioma or glioblastoma, undergoing nonglioma brain surgery, or in good health (not recorded which). Here the CDR3 DNA reads TGTGCCAGCAGTGCCGGGGGCGCTGGACATCATCCCCATCATTTT. Its protein product is CASSAGGAGHHPHHF.